This passage covers 16 T cell receptor beta chains from one sample sequenced in a study of shared clonotypes between healthy human individuals. Terminally differentiated effector memory CD45RA+ cells were excluded from the naive CD8 cells, which were CD45RO-negative and positively selected for CCR7. Data came from immunoSEQ multiplex PCR; TCRdb stores just in-frame clones and leaves some out. The sample carries roughly 890,000 clones, about 91% recorded once. The sequencing input was naive CD8+ T cells sorted from blood. These receptors all stem from a man aged 25 to 40 in good health.

J is TRBJ1-1 and V is TRBV27; a possible D gene is TRBD1 (5 bases). There are 15 residues in the CDR3. V lost 5 bases, J lost 1 base, and 14 bases lay in between. Germline loops: CDR1 MNHEY, CDR2 SMNVEV (reference sequence). The CDR3 protein is CASSPDRMGNTEAFF. The DNA for the CDR3 is TGTGCCAGCAGTCCAGACAGAATGGGGAACACTGAAGCTTTCTTT.

The rearrangement uses TRBV6-6 and TRBJ2-5, with D perhaps TRBD1 (6 bases). V lost 0 bases and J lost 5, with 16 bases in between. Germline CDR1 reads MNHNY; CDR2 reads SVGAGI (reference sequence). The CDR3 has 16 residues. The CDR3 coding sequence is TGTGCCAGCAGTTACTCTTTACAGGGAATAGCGGAGACCCAGTACTTC. It is translated as CASSYSLQGIAETQYF.

J is TRBJ2-2 and V is TRBV4-2; maybe TRBD2 (6 bases). Per germline, CDR1 LGHNA and CDR2 YNFKEQ. The CDR3 has 18 residues. V was pared by 1 base and J by 1 base, with 16 bases between. CDR3 protein: CASSQVFWEAENTGELFF. In DNA, the CDR3 is TGTGCCAGCAGCCAAGTATTTTGGGAGGCTGAGAACACCGGGGAGCTGTTTTTT.

The gene calls are TRBV4-1 and TRBJ2-2; 8 bases match TRBD1. The V gene's germline CDR1 is MGHRA and CDR2 YSYEKL. The ends lost 3 bases at V and 4 bases at J; junction bases unmatched: 7. This CDR3 is built from 16 residues. CDR3 DNA: TGCGCCAGCAGCCATCCGGGGACAGGACCCACCGGGGAGCTGTTTTTT. Its protein is CASSHPGTGPTGELFF.

CDR3 DNA: TGTGCCAGCAGCCCTTGGGAGAACACCGGGGAGCTGTTTTTT. Its translation: CASSPWENTGELFF. This rearrangement joins TRBV11-1 to TRBJ2-2, with D hard to call. Germline V lookup: CDR1 SGHAT, CDR2 FQDESV (reference sequence). V was shortened by 5 bases and J by 1 base, with 8 bases between the two germline ends. This CDR3 is 14 amino acids long.

The J gene is TRBJ2-3, the V gene TRBV7-6; D uncertain. V shed 2 bases and J shed 2 bases, with 8 bases lying between them. This CDR3 contains 14 residues. Germline CDR1 SGHVS, CDR2 FNYEAQ. CDR3 region: CASSLLAPTDTQYF. The CDR3 bases are TGTGCCAGCAGCTTATTGGCGCCCACAGATACGCAGTATTTT.

The chain recombines TRBV30 with TRBJ1-1; D ambiguous. Germline V gene sequence: CDR1 GTSNPN, CDR2 SVGIG (reference sequence). Trimming shortened V by 5 bases and J by 6 bases, and 16 bases separated the two germline ends. This CDR3 is 13 amino acids long. The CDR3 sequence: CAWGGIKSAEAFF. CDR3 sequence (DNA): TGTGCCTGGGGCGGGATTAAGAGCGCTGAAGCTTTCTTT.

The CDR3 sequence is CASSPRDRSTDTQYF. The CDR3 coding sequence is TGTGCCAGCAGCCCCCGGGACAGGTCCACAGATACGCAGTATTTT. The chain employs TRBV7-2 and TRBJ2-3, with 8 bases lining up with TRBD1. Germline CDR1 SGHTA, CDR2 FQGNSA. V gave up 5 bases and J gave up 2 bases; unmatched junction bases: 6. The CDR3 has 15 residues.

The chain employs TRBV28 and TRBJ2-2; D is possibly TRBD1 (6 bases). Germline CDR1 reads MDHEN; CDR2 reads SYDVKM. V gave up 1 base and J gave up 5 bases, with 14 bases separating them. This CDR3 region has 16 residues. Written as DNA, the CDR3 is TGTGCCAGCAGTTTATACTACAGGGCGAGGACCGGGGAGCTGTTTTTT. This translates into CASSLYYRARTGELFF.

The genes are TRBV27 and TRBJ2-7; D not resolved. Per germline, CDR1 MNHEY and CDR2 SMNVEV (reference sequence). There are 12 residues in the CDR3. V shed 6 bases and J shed 2 bases, with 8 bases lying between them. The CDR3 nucleotides read TGTGCCAGCAGCCCTAACCCCTACGAGCAGTACTTC. This codes for CASSPNPYEQYF.

The chain joins TRBV15 to TRBJ2-5; 8 bases are a match to TRBD2. This CDR3 has 15 residues. The germline V gene has CDR1 LNHNV and CDR2 YYDKDF (reference sequence). Losses at the gene ends were 3 bases for V and 1 base for J; bases not matched to a gene: 4. In DNA form, the CDR3 reads TGTGCCACCAGCAGGATAACTAGCGGCCAAGAGACCCAGTACTTC. Its protein is CATSRITSGQETQYF.

This clone was found a few times. This same CDR3 is encoded by further DNA sequences in the sample. The chain carries TRBV9 and TRBJ2-7, with 7 bases identical to TRBD2. Germline CDR1 SGDLS, CDR2 YYNGEE. This CDR3 region has 14 residues. V lost 0 bases and J lost 3; bases outside the gene matches: 3. The chain's CDR3 is CASSVEGGSYEQYF. The CDR3 DNA sequence: TGTGCCAGCAGCGTAGAGGGCGGGAGCTACGAGCAGTACTTC. Drawing the rest from reference TRBV9 and TRBJ2-7, the complete variable domain is DSGVTQTPKHLITATGQRVTLRCSPRSGDLSVYWYQQSLDQGLQFLIQYYNGEERAKGNILERFSAQQFPDLHSELNLSSLELGDSALYFCASSVEGGSYEQYFGPGTRLTVT.

The chain is built from TRBV18 and TRBJ2-1; D remains unclear. CDR3 length: 14 amino acids. Trimming pared 2 bases from V and 0 bases from J, leaving 5 bases between. Per the germline V gene, CDR1 is KGHSH and CDR2 is LQKENI. The CDR3 nucleotides are TGTGCCAGCTCACCAGCCGGCTCCTACAATGAGCAGTTCTTC. Protein: CASSPAGSYNEQFF.

This sequence joins TRBV7-6 and TRBJ2-7, with D uncertain. V dropped 1 base and J dropped 5 bases, with 9 bases sitting between them. CDR1 SGHVS and CDR2 FNYEAQ come from the germline V gene. The CDR3 consists of 13 residues. The CDR3 coding sequence is TGTGCCAGCAGCTTAGACCCCGCGGACGAGCAGTACTTC. Encoded protein: CASSLDPADEQYF.

This sequence joins TRBV18 and TRBJ2-2; D is unclear. Between the trimmed V and J ends, which lost 7 bases and 4 bases, there was a span of 16 bases. CDR3 length equals 15 residues. Germline CDR1 and CDR2: KGHSH and LQKENI. CDR3 sequence (DNA): TGTGCCAGCTTCACCTTGGCGATCACCACCGGGGAGCTGTTTTTT. This encodes CASFTLAITTGELFF.

CDR3 in amino acids: CASSLPLGQAKAFF. The CDR3 DNA follows: TGTGCCAGCAGTTTACCGTTAGGACAGGCCAAAGCTTTCTTT. V usage is TRBV28 and J usage is TRBJ1-1, with 7 bases lining up with TRBD1. Looked up from germline, CDR1 is MDHEN and CDR2 is SYDVKM. The V and J ends lost 2 bases and 9 bases, in that order; junction bases with no gene match: 9. The CDR3 loop spans 14 amino acids.